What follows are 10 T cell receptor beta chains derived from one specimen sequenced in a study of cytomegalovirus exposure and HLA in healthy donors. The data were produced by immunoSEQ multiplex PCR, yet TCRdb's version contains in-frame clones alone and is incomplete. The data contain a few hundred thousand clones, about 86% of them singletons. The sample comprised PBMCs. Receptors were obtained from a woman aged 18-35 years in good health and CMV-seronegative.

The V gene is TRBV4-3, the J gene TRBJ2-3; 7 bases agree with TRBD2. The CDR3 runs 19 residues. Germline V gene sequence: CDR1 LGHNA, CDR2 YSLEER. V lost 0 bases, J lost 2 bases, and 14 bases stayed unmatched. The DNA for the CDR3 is TGCGCCAGCAGCCAAGATAGCTCTAGCGGCTATGAGAACACAGATACGCAGTATTTT. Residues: CASSQDSSSGYENTDTQYF.

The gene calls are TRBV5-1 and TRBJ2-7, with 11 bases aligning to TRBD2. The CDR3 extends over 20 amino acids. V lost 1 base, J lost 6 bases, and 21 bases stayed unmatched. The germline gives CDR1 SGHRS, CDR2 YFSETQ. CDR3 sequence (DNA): TGCGCCAGCAGCTTGCGGACTAGCGGGCCGTCAACGACCCCTTTTGGCGAGCAGTACTTC. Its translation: CASSLRTSGPSTTPFGEQYF.

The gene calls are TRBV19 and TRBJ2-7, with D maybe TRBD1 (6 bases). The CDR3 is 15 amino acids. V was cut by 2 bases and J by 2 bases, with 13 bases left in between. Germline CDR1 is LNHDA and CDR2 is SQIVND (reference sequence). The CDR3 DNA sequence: TGTGCCAGTAGTATATCGGTGACAGGACCCTACGAGCAGTACTTC. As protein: CASSISVTGPYEQYF. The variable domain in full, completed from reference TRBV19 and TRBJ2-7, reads DGGITQSPKYLFRKEGQNVTLSCEQNLNHDAMYWYRQDPGQGLRLIYYSQIVNDFQKGDIAEGYSVSREKKESFPLTVTSAQKNPTAFYLCASSISVTGPYEQYFGPGTRLTVT.

CDR3 residues: CASSLRPPLAGGRNEQFF. CDR3 nucleotide sequence: TGTGCCAGCAGTTTACGACCCCCCCTAGCGGGAGGGCGCAATGAGCAGTTCTTC. This chain connects TRBV27 to TRBJ2-1, with 12 bases aligning to TRBD2. Germline V CDR1 and CDR2: MNHEY, SMNVEV (reference sequence). The CDR3 loop spans 18 amino acids. The trim removed 2 bases at V and 6 bases at J, leaving 11 bases unmatched.

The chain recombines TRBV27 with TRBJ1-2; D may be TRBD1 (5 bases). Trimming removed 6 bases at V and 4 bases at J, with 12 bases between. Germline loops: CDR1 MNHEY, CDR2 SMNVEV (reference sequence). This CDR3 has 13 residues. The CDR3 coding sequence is TGTGCCAGCAGAGTAGGGGCCGGCTATGGCTACACCTTC. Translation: CASRVGAGYGYTF.

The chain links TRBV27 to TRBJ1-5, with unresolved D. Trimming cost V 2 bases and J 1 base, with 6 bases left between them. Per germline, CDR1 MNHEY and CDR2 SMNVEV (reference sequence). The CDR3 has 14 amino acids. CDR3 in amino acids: CASSLDTSNQPQHF. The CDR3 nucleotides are TGTGCCAGCAGTTTAGACACCAGCAATCAGCCCCAGCATTTT.

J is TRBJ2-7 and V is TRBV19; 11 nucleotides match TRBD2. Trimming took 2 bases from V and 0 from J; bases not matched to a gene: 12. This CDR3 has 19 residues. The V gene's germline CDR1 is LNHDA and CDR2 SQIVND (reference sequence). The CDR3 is CASSIWASGRPIYSYEQYF. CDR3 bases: TGTGCCAGTAGTATATGGGCTAGCGGGAGGCCTATCTACTCCTACGAGCAGTACTTC.

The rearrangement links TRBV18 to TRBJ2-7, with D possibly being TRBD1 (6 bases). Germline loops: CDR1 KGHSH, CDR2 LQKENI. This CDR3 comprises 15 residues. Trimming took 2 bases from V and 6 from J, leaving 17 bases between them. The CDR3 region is CASSPSPGPGAEQYF. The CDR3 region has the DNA TGTGCCAGCTCACCAAGCCCGGGACCAGGGGCCGAGCAGTACTTC. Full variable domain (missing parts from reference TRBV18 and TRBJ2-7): NAGVMQNPRHLVRRRGQEARLRCSPMKGHSHVYWYRQLPEEGLKFMVYLQKENIIDESGMPKERFSAEFPKEGPSILRIQQVVRGDSAAYFCASSPSPGPGAEQYFGPGTRLTVT.

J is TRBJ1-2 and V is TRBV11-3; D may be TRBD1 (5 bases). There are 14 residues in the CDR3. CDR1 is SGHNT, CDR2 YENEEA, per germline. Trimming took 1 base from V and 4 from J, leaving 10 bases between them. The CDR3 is CASSLGRQPYGYTF. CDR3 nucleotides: TGTGCCAGCAGCTTAGGTCGACAGCCCTATGGCTACACCTTC.

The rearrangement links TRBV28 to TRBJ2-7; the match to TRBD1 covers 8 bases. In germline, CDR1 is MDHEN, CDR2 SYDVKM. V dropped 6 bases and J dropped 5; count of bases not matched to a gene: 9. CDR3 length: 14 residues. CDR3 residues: CASRTGGMMDEQYF. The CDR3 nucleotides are TGTGCCAGCAGAACAGGGGGTATGATGGACGAGCAGTACTTC.